One sample yielded the 11 T cell receptor beta chains listed below, sequenced in a study of blood T cell repertoires in COVID-19. The data were produced by immunoSEQ multiplex PCR, yet TCRdb's version contains in-frame clones alone and is incomplete. The data show some 64,000 clones, 75% to 85% seen once. Sequenced material: peripheral blood. The receptors come from a woman aged 55 to 70 with acute or convalescent COVID-19.

A remark on this clone: A much larger clone sits a single nucleotide away, making a read error possible. In DNA, the CDR3 is TGTGCCAGCAGCTTGGACAGGGCGAACACCGGGGAGCTGTTTTTT. Translation gives CASSLDRANTGELFF. The V call is TRBV5-5, the J call TRBJ2-2, with D maybe TRBD1 (6 bases). The ends were cut back, 0 bases at V and 0 bases at J, with 6 bases in the middle. The germline CDR1 and CDR2 sequences are SGHKS and YYEKEE (reference sequence). The CDR3 consists of 15 residues.

Comment on this clone: Just one base apart from a much larger clone, this may be a read error. The gene calls are TRBV9 and TRBJ2-3; a weak D match, TRBD2 (5 bases). This CDR3 has 18 amino acids. From germline, CDR1 is SGDLS and CDR2 YYNGEE. CDR3 nucleotides: TGTGTCAGCAGCGTAGCTCCTACGGTACGGGGTGGTTCAGATACGCAGTATTTT. This translates into CVSSVAPTVRGGSDTQYF.

The chain is built from TRBV19 and TRBJ2-1, with 9 bases that match TRBD1. Trimming cost V 3 bases and J 6 bases; bases outside gene matches: 9. This CDR3 region has 16 residues. Germline CDR1 reads LNHDA; CDR2 reads SQIVND (reference sequence). CDR3: CASSISPGTGSNEQFF. DNA of the CDR3: TGTGCCAGTAGTATTAGCCCCGGGACAGGGAGCAATGAGCAGTTCTTC. The full variable domain, rest sourced from reference TRBV19 and TRBJ2-1, is DGGITQSPKYLFRKEGQNVTLSCEQNLNHDAMYWYRQDPGQGLRLIYYSQIVNDFQKGDIAEGYSVSREKKESFPLTVTSAQKNPTAFYLCASSISPGTGSNEQFFGPGTRLTVL.

The chain combines TRBV4-1 with TRBJ2-5; 8 bases are shared with TRBD2. The J segment lost 1 base and the V segment lost 5 bases, leaving 6 bases of the junction unmatched. The CDR3 loop spans 15 amino acids. Germline-derived CDR1 and CDR2 are MGHRA and YSYEKL. The DNA of the CDR3 is TGCGCCAGCAGCTCTCTTGGGACTAGCCAAGAGACCCAGTACTTC. Translating gives CASSSLGTSQETQYF.

This chain links TRBV5-1 with TRBJ2-3; 8 positions match TRBD2. V lost 0 bases to trimming and J lost 5 bases; unmatched junction nucleotides: 8. The CDR3 extends over 16 amino acids. Germline CDR1 is SGHRS and CDR2 is YFSETQ. CDR3 DNA: TGCGCCAGCAGCTTGGTGAGCGGGGGCCTTCAAGATACGCAGTATTTT. Its protein is CASSLVSGGLQDTQYF.

This clone was observed at least ten times. The CDR3 here is CASSSSRDSSYEQYF. CDR3 nucleotide sequence: TGTGCCAGCAGCTCAAGTCGGGACAGTTCCTACGAGCAGTACTTC. This chain uses TRBV7-9 with TRBJ2-7, with TRBD1 matching 7 bases. The germline CDR1 and CDR2 sequences are SEHNR and FQNEAQ (reference sequence). V lost 4 bases, J lost 1 base, and 7 bases stayed unmatched. This CDR3 comprises 15 residues.

The chain uses TRBV6-1 and TRBJ1-2, with D perhaps matching TRBD1 (6 bases). This CDR3 spans 15 amino acids. Trimming removed 5 bases at V and 8 bases at J, with 21 bases between. Germline-derived CDR1 and CDR2 are MNHNS and SASEGT. The CDR3, as DNA: TGTGCCAGCAGTCCCGTCCGGGACACCCTGTGGGGCTACACCTTC. Translation: CASSPVRDTLWGYTF.

This CDR3 reads CASSQEARGPYEQYF. CDR3 coding DNA: TGCGCCAGCAGCCAAGAGGCCAGGGGGCCGTACGAGCAGTACTTC. V gene TRBV4-3 combines with J gene TRBJ2-7, with 8 positions matching TRBD1. The germline CDR1 and CDR2 sequences are LGHNA and YSLEER. The V and J ends lost 0 bases and 4 bases, in that order; junction bases with no gene match: 5. The CDR3 extends over 15 amino acids.

A remark on this clone: One junction end disagrees with the germline gene, perhaps due to a read error. The rearrangement joins TRBV3-1 (or the pseudogene TRBV3-2) to TRBJ1-2; maybe TRBD1 (5 bases). Germline CDR1 and CDR2: LGHDT and YNNKEL (reference sequence). This CDR3 has 12 amino acids. The CDR3: CASSQPPGLLDF. The CDR3, as DNA: TGTGCCAGCAGCCAACCCCCGGGACTTTTAGACTTC.

This clone was seen just once. The V call is TRBV6-5, the J call TRBJ2-1, with 12 positions matching TRBD1. The V gene's germline CDR1 is MNHEY and CDR2 SVGAGI. V was clipped by 6 bases and J by 8 bases; unmatched bases: 8. The CDR3 is 15 amino acids. This CDR3 reads CASRDGTGGADEQFF. CDR3 bases: TGTGCCAGCAGAGACGGGACAGGGGGCGCGGATGAGCAGTTCTTC.

This sequence joins TRBV28 and TRBJ2-5; 10 bases map to TRBD2. Losses at the gene ends were 2 bases for V and 7 bases for J; bases not matched to a gene: 13. The CDR3 sequence is 17 residues long. In germline, CDR1 is MDHEN, CDR2 SYDVKM. Written as DNA, the CDR3 is TGTGCCAGCAGTTTACCTCGGGCTAGCGGGGGCAGTGGGACCCAGTACTTC. This gives the protein CASSLPRASGGSGTQYF.